This section outlines one T cell receptor beta chain sequence together with its context. The sample is drawn from a study of blood T cell repertoires in COVID-19. Study overall: Sources were T cells, B-cell-depleted T cells, or PBMCs; the material itself was cDNA or gDNA.

This table comes from immunoSEQ multiplex PCR, and its TCRdb copy is limited to in-frame clones, with some not included. The table shows about 280,000 clones, with 86% occurring only once. Trimming removed 2 bases from V and 6 bases from J, with 11 bases in between. Germline CDR1 reads MGHDK; CDR2 reads SYGVNS. The CDR3 has 15 residues. The chain is built from TRBV25-1 and TRBJ1-6, with a tentative D call TRBD1 (6 bases). Sequencing was done on a sample of peripheral blood. The clonotype was recovered from a woman aged 30 to 39 who had recovered from COVID-19. CDR3 residues: CASSESGRGNSPLHF. CDR3 nucleotides: TGTGCCAGCAGTGAAAGCGGCAGGGGTAATTCACCCCTCCACTTT.